This T cell receptor (beta chain) was recovered during a study of blood T cell repertoires in COVID-19. This CDR3 is built from 11 residues. Trimming took off 6 bases at V and 8 bases at J, with 9 bases between the two ends. CDR1 and CDR2 (germline): SGHRS, YFSETQ. Some clones are missing from TCRdb's copy, which holds only in-frame ones; the method was immunoSEQ multiplex PCR. The sample shows roughly 300,000 clones, roughly 85% of them seen only once. This sequence was found in a woman in her forties or fifties who had recovered from COVID-19. V usage is TRBV5-1 and J usage is TRBJ2-1; D is possibly TRBD1 (5 bases). The source material was peripheral blood. CDR3 nucleotide sequence: TGCGCCAGCACCAGGGTGGATGAGCAGTTCTTC. Residues: CASTRVDEQFF.